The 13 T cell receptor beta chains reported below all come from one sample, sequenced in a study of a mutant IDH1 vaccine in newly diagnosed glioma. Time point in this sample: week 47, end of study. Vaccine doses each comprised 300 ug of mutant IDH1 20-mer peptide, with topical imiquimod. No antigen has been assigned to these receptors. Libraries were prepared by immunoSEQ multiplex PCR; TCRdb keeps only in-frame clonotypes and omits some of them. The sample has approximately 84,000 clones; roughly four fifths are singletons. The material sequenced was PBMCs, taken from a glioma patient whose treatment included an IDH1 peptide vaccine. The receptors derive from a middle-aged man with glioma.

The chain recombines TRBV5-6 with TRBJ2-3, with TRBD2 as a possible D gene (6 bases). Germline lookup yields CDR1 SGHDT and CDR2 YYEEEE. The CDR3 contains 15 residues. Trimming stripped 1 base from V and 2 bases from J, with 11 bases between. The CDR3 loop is CASSLRRGNTDTQYF. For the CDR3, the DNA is TGTGCCAGCAGCTTGCGCCGGGGGAACACAGATACGCAGTATTTT.

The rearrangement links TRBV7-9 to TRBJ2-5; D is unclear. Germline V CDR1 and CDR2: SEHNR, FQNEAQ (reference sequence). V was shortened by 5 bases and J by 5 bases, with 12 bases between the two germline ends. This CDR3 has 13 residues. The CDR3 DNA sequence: TGTGCCAGCAGCGGATCTCTTCGGGAGACCCAGTACTTC. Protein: CASSGSLRETQYF.

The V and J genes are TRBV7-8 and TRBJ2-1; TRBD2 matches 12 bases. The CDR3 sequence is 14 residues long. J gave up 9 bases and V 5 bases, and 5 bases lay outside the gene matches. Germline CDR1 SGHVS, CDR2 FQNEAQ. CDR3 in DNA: TGTGCCAGCAGCCGACTAGCGGGAGATGCTGAGCAGTTCTTC. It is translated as CASSRLAGDAEQFF.

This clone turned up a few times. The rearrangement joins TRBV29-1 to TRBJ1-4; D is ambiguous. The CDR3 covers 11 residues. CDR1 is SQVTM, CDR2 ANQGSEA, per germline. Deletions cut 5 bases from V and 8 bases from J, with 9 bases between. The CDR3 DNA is TGCAGCGTTACGAGAGACGAAAAACTGTTTTTT. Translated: CSVTRDEKLFF. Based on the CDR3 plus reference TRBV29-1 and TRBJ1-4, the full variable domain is SAVISQKPSRDICQRGTSLTIQCQVDSQVTMMFWYRQQPGQSLTLIATANQGSEATYESGFVIDKFPISRPNLTFSTLTVSNMSPEDSSIYLCSVTRDEKLFFGSGTQLSVL.

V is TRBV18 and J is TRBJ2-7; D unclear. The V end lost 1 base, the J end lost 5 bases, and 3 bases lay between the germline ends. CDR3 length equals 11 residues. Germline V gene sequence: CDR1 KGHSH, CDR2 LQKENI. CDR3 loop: CASSPQDEQYF. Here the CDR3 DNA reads TGTGCCAGCTCACCACAAGACGAGCAGTACTTC.

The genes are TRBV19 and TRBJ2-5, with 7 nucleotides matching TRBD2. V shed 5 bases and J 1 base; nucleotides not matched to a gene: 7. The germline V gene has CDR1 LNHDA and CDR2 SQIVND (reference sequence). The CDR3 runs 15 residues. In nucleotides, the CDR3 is TGTGCCAGTAGTGTCGGGAGGATTTTCCAAGAGACCCAGTACTTC. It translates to CASSVGRIFQETQYF.

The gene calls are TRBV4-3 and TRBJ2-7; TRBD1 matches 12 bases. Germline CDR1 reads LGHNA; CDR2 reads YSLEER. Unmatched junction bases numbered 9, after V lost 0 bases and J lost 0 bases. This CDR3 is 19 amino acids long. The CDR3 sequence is CASSQDRGTGGSSSYEQYF. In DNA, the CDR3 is TGCGCCAGCAGCCAAGATCGTGGGACAGGGGGCTCAAGCTCCTACGAGCAGTACTTC.

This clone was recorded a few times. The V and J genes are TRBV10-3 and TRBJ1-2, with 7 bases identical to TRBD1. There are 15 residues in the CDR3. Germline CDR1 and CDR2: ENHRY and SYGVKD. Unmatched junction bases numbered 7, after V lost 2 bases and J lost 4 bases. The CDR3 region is CAISEVTGFSYGYTF. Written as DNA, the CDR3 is TGTGCCATCAGTGAGGTGACAGGGTTCAGCTATGGCTACACCTTC.

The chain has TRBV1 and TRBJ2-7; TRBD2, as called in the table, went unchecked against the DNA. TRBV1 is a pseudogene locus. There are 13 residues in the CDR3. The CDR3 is CTSRTGTHYEQYF. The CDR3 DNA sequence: TGCACCAGCCGAACCGGGACTCACTACGAGCAGTACTTC.

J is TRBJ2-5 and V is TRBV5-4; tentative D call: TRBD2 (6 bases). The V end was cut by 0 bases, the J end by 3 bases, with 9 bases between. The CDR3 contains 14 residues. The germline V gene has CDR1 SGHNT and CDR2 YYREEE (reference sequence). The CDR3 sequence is CASSLETREETQYF. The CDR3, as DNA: TGTGCCAGCAGCTTGGAGACTAGAGAAGAGACCCAGTACTTC.

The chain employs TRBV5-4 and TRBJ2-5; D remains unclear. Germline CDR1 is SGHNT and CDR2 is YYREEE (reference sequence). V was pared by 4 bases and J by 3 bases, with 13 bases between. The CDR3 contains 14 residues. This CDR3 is CASSGRRAEETQYF. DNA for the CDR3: TGTGCCAGCAGCGGGCGTAGGGCTGAAGAGACCCAGTACTTC. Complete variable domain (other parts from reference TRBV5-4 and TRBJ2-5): ETGVTQSPTHLIKTRGQQVTLRCSSQSGHNTVSWYQQALGQGPQFIFQYYREEENGRGNFPPRFSGLQFPNYSSELNVNALELDDSALYLCASSGRRAEETQYFGPGTRLLVL.

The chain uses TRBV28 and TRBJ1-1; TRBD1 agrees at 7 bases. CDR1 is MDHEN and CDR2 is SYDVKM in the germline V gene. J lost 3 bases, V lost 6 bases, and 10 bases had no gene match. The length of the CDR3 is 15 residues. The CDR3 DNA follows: TGTGCCAGCAGAAGAGGGGGCCAGCGGGACACTGAAGCTTTCTTT. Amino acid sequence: CASRRGGQRDTEAFF.

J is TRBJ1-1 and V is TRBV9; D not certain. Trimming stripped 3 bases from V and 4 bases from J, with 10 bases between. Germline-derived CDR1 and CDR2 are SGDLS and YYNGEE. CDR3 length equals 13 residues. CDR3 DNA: TGTGCCAGCAGCGCTCATCTGGGCACTGAAGCTTTCTTT. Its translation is CASSAHLGTEAFF.